In this sample, the clone carrying this T cell receptor beta chain turned up many times. This sample was taken from a study of T cells after yellow fever vaccination. Trimming pared 0 bases from V and 0 bases from J, leaving 5 bases between. CDR1 and CDR2 from the germline V gene are DFQATT and SNEGSKA (reference sequence). CDR3 length equals 13 residues. TCRdb re-called the 5' RACE reads through MiXCR, storing one row per CDR3 protein. The table lists 250,000 to 300,000 distinct CDR3 sequences, 10% to 15% of them singletons. The chain combines TRBV20-1 with TRBJ1-2; D ambiguous. The TCR was taken from a man aged 25 to 45 who received the YFV17D yellow fever vaccine. Sequenced here: CD4+ T cells sorted from PBMCs, sampled 45 days after the yellow fever booster vaccination. The CDR3 region is CSARDGTNYGYTF. The CDR3 DNA reads TGCAGTGCTAGAGATGGGACTAACTATGGCTACACCTTC.